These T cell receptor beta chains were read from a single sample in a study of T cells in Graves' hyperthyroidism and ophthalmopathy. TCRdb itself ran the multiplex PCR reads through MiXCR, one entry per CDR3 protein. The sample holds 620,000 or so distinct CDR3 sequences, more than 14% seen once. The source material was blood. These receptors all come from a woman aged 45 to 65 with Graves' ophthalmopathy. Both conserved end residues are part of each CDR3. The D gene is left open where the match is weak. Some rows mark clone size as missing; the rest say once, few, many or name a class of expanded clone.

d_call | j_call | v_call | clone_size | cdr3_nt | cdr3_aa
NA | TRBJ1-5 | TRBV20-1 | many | TGCAGTGCTAGTAAGGGGGACCAGCCCCAGCATTTT | CSASKGDQPQHF
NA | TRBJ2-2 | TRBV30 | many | TGTGCCTCGCACTCCAGGCGCTTGGACTTCAACACCGGGGAGCTGTTTTTT | CASHSRRLDFNTGELFF
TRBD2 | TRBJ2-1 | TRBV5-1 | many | TGCGCCAGCAGCCCGACAGCGGGAGCCCACAATGAGCAGTTCTTC | CASSPTAGAHNEQFF
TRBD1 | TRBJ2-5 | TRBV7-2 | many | TGTGCCAGCAGCTTAGCGACTTGGGACAGGGACGAAGAGACCCAGTACTTC | CASSLATWDRDEETQYF
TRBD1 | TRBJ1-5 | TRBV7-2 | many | TGTGCCAGCAGCCCGGCCGGGACAGGGGTGGCTCAGCCCCAGCATTTT | CASSPAGTGVAQPQHF
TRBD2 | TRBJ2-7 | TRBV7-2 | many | TGTGCCAGCAGCTCCCGGACTAGTGGGGGCGAGCAGTACTTC | CASSSRTSGGEQYF
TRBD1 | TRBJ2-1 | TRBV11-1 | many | TGTGCCAGCACCTGGGACAGGGGGCACAATGAGCAGTTCTTC | CASTWDRGHNEQFF
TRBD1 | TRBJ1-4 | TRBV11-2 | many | TGTGCCAGCAGCCCCCGACAGGGGAAACTGTTTTTT | CASSPRQGKLFF
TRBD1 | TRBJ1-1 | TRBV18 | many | TGTGCCAGCTCCGAACGACAGGGTAGTGGGACTGAAGCTTTCTTT | CASSERQGSGTEAFF
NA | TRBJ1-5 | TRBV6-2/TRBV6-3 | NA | TGTGCCAGCAGTTCAAGGGGGGAGGATCAGCCCCAGCATTTT | CASSSRGEDQPQHF
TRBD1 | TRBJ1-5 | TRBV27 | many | TGTGCCAGCAGGGACAGGGGAAATCAGCCCCAGCATTTT | CASRDRGNQPQHF
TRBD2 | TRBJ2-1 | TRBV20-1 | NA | TGCAGTGCTAGAGCAAGCGGGAGTCCCAATGAGCAGTTCTTC | CSARASGSPNEQFF
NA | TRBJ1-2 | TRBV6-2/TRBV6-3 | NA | TGTGCCACCACGGACCCAGGGCTTGGCTATGGCTACACCTTC | CATTDPGLGYGYTF
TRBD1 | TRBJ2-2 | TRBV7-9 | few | TGTGCCACAGGCCCGGGACAGGGAGACACCGGGGAGCTGTTTTTT | CATGPGQGDTGELFF
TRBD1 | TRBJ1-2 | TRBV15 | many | TGTGCCACCAGCACTCGACAGGGGTCAGGCTATGGCTACACCTTC | CATSTRQGSGYGYTF
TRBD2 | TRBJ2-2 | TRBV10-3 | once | TGTGCCATCGGCCCCCGGAGCGGGAAGGACACCGGGGAGCTGTTTTTT | CAIGPRSGKDTGELFF
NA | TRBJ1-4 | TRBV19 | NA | TGTGCCAGTAGTACCCCACGGGGGACGGTTAATGAAAAACTGTTTTTT | CASSTPRGTVNEKLFF